This entry lists 2 T cell receptor beta chains sequenced from one sample in a study of beta chain features in type 1 diabetes. These receptors have no identified antigens. Study-wide results and limits: For Type 1 diabetes patients, all four CD4+ subsets carried TCRB CDR3s that were moderately but significantly shorter.

The authors reverse transcribed all of the isolated RNA, so sequencing captured expressed TCRB transcripts. Only in-frame clones appear in the TCRdb table, and some are missing; sequencing was by immunoSEQ multiplex PCR. Among around 130,000 clones listed, 9% were seen once. Specimen: central memory CD4+ T cells from blood. The receptors were sampled from a young man with type 1 diabetes.

The V gene is TRBV7-2, the J gene TRBJ2-7; TRBD1 matches 8 bases. This CDR3 is 14 amino acids long. The V and J ends lost 4 bases and 7 bases, in that order; junction bases with no gene match: 9. Germline loops: CDR1 SGHTA, CDR2 FQGNSA. CDR3 nucleotide sequence: TGTGCCAGCAGCTCGGCACAGGGGGTAGGGGAGCAGTACTTC. Residues: CASSSAQGVGEQYF.

This clone occurred many times. The gene calls are TRBV5-1 and TRBJ1-5, with 10 positions matching TRBD1. Per the germline V gene, CDR1 is SGHRS and CDR2 is YFSETQ. Germline trimming cut 3 bases from V and 2 bases from J; bases unmatched to any gene: 2. There are 15 residues in the CDR3. CDR3 sequence reads: CASSWTGGRNQPQHF. Written as DNA, the CDR3 is TGCGCCAGCAGCTGGACAGGGGGACGCAATCAGCCCCAGCATTTT.